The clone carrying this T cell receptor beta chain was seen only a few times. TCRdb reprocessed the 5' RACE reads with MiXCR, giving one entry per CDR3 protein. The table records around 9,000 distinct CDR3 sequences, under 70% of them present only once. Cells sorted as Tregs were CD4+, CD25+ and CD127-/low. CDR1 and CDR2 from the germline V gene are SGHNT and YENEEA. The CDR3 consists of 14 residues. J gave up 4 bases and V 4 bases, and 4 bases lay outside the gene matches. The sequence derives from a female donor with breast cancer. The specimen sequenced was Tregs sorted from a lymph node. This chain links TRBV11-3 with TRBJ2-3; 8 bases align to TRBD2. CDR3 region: CASSSQAGADTQYF. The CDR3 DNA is TGTGCCAGCAGCTCACAAGCGGGAGCAGATACGCAGTATTTT. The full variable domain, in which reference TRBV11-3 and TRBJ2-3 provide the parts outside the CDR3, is EAGVVQSPRYKIIEKKQPVAFWCNPISGHNTLYWYLQNLGQGPELLIRYENEEAVDDSQLPKDRFSAERLKGVDSTLKIQPAELGDSAVYLCASSSQAGADTQYFGPGTRLTVL.